The 4 T cell receptor beta chains given below trace back to one sample, sequenced in a study of neoadjuvant nivolumab and ipilimumab in lung cancer. Some clones are missing from TCRdb's copy, which holds only in-frame ones; the method was immunoSEQ multiplex PCR. The data hold 15,000 to 20,000 clones, with around 87% observed a single time. The input for sequencing was peripheral blood, taken before neoadjuvant nivolumab, alone or with ipilimumab. These receptors came from an adult with non-small cell lung cancer.

This clone has just a few counts. CDR3 DNA sequence: TGCAGTGCTAGTTGGGATACGCAGTATTTT. Translating gives CSASWDTQYF. The chain links TRBV20-1 to TRBJ2-3; D is undetermined. Between the trimmed V and J ends, which lost 3 bases and 6 bases, there was a span of 4 bases. The CDR3 is 10 residues long. CDR1 DFQATT and CDR2 SNEGSKA come from the germline V gene (reference sequence).

V usage is TRBV27 and J usage is TRBJ2-7; tentatively, D is TRBD2 (5 bases). The CDR3 has 14 residues. The germline gives CDR1 MNHEY, CDR2 SMNVEV (reference sequence). Trimming pared 0 bases from V and 6 bases from J, leaving 12 bases between. The CDR3: CASSLSSRGFEQYF. In DNA, the CDR3 is TGTGCCAGCAGTTTATCGAGCCGGGGTTTCGAGCAGTACTTC.

The chain couples TRBV30 to TRBJ1-1; D is undetermined. CDR3 length: 12 residues. V lost 4 bases and J 1 base, leaving 7 bases between the germline ends. Germline V gene sequence: CDR1 GTSNPN, CDR2 SVGIG (reference sequence). CDR3 sequence reads: CAWNDGNTEAFF. The CDR3 DNA reads as TGTGCCTGGAACGATGGGAACACTGAAGCTTTCTTT.

The chain recombines TRBV30 with TRBJ1-5; 7 bases agree with TRBD1. V lost 0 bases to trimming and J lost 5 bases; unmatched junction nucleotides: 10. The CDR3 extends over 16 amino acids. From germline, CDR1 is GTSNPN and CDR2 SVGIG (reference sequence). CDR3 DNA: TGTGCCTGGAGTGTTCGGCGAGGGGGCCCCCATCAGCCCCAGCATTTT. It yields the protein CAWSVRRGGPHQPQHF.